This entry concerns a single T cell receptor (beta chain). Its antigen is unidentified. These data belong to a study of cytomegalovirus exposure and HLA in healthy donors. Study-wide results and limits: In a later analysis, HLA-associated TCR beta chains were more clonally expanded than equally common others.

The PCR made use of 60 Vbeta and 13 Jbeta primers. Clones were read by immunoSEQ multiplex PCR, and TCRdb kept only the in-frame ones, dropping some. The sample shows around 86,000 clones, 7.5% to 8.5% of them seen only once. The sequence derives from a man aged 45-60 years in good health and CMV-seronegative. Sequencing input: PBMCs.

The CDR3 DNA follows: TGTGCCAGCAGCCCCGATGAGAGTCAGCCCCAGCATTTT. This sequence encodes CASSPDESQPQHF. The chain employs TRBV7-6 and TRBJ1-5; D gene ambiguous. Trimming took off 5 bases at V and 6 bases at J, with 11 bases between the two ends. Germline assignment: CDR1 SGHVS and CDR2 FNYEAQ. This CDR3 contains 13 residues.